Below, 20 T cell receptor beta chains from the same sample are listed, as sequenced in a study of OX40 agonist ivuxolimab in advanced cancers. Produced via immunoSEQ multiplex PCR; TCRdb's table is partial and in-frame only. The sample lists about 77,000 clones; around 87% were seen once. Material: CD4+ or CD8+ T cells sorted from blood, obtained in a trial of the OX40 agonist ivuxolimab. The receptors derive from an adult with an advanced solid tumor such as melanoma, head and neck, liver or kidney cancer.

The chain carries TRBV4-2 and TRBJ1-5; D may be TRBD1 (6 bases). The CDR3 loop spans 18 amino acids. V gave up 0 bases and J gave up 2 bases, with 17 bases separating them. Germline assignment: CDR1 LGHNA and CDR2 YNFKEQ. CDR3 sequence: CASSQERGGRERNQPQHF. The CDR3 DNA is TGTGCCAGCAGCCAAGAACGCGGGGGCCGGGAACGCAATCAGCCCCAGCATTTT.

The chain links TRBV6-1 to TRBJ2-5; no reliable D call. CDR3 length equals 13 residues. The germline V gene has CDR1 MNHNS and CDR2 SASEGT. Trimming left V 7 bases short and J 2 bases short, with 11 bases between. Written as DNA, the CDR3 is TGTGCCAGCATTGATTGGCCTCAAGAGACCCAGTACTTC. Its translation is CASIDWPQETQYF.

V gene TRBV6-1 combines with J gene TRBJ1-2; D ambiguous. The ends were cut back, 4 bases at V and 1 base at J, with 4 bases in the middle. The CDR3 loop spans 12 amino acids. The germline gives CDR1 MNHNS, CDR2 SASEGT. CDR3 amino acids: CASSAVNYGYTF. CDR3 DNA: TGTGCCAGCAGTGCTGTTAACTATGGCTACACCTTC.

Remarks on this clone: Other DNA variants within this sample encode the same CDR3. V and J are TRBV7-9 and TRBJ1-3; D is undetermined. CDR3 size: 12 residues. V lost 1 base to trimming and J lost 4 bases, with 2 bases between them. Germline values: CDR1 SEHNR, CDR2 FQNEAQ (reference sequence). CDR3 sequence reads: CASSLVGNTIYF. The CDR3 nucleotides are TGTGCCAGCAGCTTAGTGGGAAACACCATATATTTT.

The gene calls are TRBV7-8 and TRBJ2-2; 7 bases are a match to TRBD2. The V gene end was trimmed by 4 bases and the J gene end by 6 bases; junction bases not matched to a gene: 11. Germline loops: CDR1 SGHVS, CDR2 FQNEAQ. The CDR3 is 16 amino acids. The DNA of the CDR3 is TGTGCCAGCAGCTCCGAGTTGCGGGAGATCCCCGGGGAGCTGTTTTTT. The encoded protein is CASSSELREIPGELFF.

The chain employs TRBV11-2 and TRBJ2-4, with 7 bases that match TRBD2. This CDR3 region has 15 residues. Germline lookup yields CDR1 SGHAT and CDR2 FQNNGV. The J segment lost 3 bases and the V segment lost 3 bases, leaving 5 bases of the junction unmatched. The CDR3 region is CASSFGGGGKNIQYF. The CDR3, as DNA: TGTGCCAGCAGCTTCGGTGGGGGGGGCAAAAACATTCAGTACTTC. Full variable domain (missing parts from reference TRBV11-2 and TRBJ2-4): EAGVAQSPRYKIIEKRQSVAFWCNPISGHATLYWYQQILGQGPKLLIQFQNNGVVDDSQLPKDRFSAERLKGVDSTLKIQPAKLEDSAVYLCASSFGGGGKNIQYFGAGTRLSVL.

The rearrangement uses TRBV10-3 and TRBJ1-3; D gene uncertain. The CDR3 is 14 residues long. CDR1 and CDR2 (germline): ENHRY, SYGVKD. V was shortened by 5 bases and J by 3 bases, with 11 bases between the two germline ends. This CDR3 reads CAISSDFGGNTIYF. The CDR3 DNA reads TGTGCCATCAGTTCTGATTTCGGTGGAAACACCATATATTTT.

V gene TRBV7-3 combines with J gene TRBJ2-2, with D maybe TRBD1 (6 bases). CDR1 is SGHTA and CDR2 is FQGTGA in the germline V gene. The ends were cut back, 5 bases at V and 5 bases at J, with 9 bases in the middle. The CDR3 is 13 residues long. For the CDR3, the DNA is TGTGCCAGCAGCAGAGGGGGAACCGGGGAGCTGTTTTTT. This codes for CASSRGGTGELFF.

The V gene is TRBV4-2, the J gene TRBJ1-6; D unclear. Trimming left V 0 bases short and J 2 bases short, with 11 bases between. The CDR3 is 17 amino acids. Per germline, CDR1 LGHNA and CDR2 YNFKEQ. Here the CDR3 DNA reads TGTGCCAGCAGCCAAGATGGGCAGGCCACCTATAATTCACCCCTCCACTTT. Translating it yields CASSQDGQATYNSPLHF.

This clone has only a few counts. The rearrangement joins TRBV19 to TRBJ1-6, with D possibly being TRBD1 (5 bases). The CDR3 is 13 amino acids. The ends were cut back, 4 bases at V and 9 bases at J, with 10 bases in the middle. Germline V gene data show CDR1 as LNHDA and CDR2 as SQIVND (reference sequence). CDR3 in DNA: TGTGCCAGTAGTACTCCAGGGACTTCACCCCTCCACTTT. Protein product: CASSTPGTSPLHF.

This chain links TRBV10-3 with TRBJ1-1; D gene ambiguous. Germline V gene lookup returns CDR1 ENHRY and CDR2 SYGVKD. The V end was cut by 3 bases, the J end by 5 bases, with 13 bases between. The CDR3 spans 14 residues. The CDR3 loop is CAISDGVLRTEAFF. CDR3 nucleotides: TGTGCCATCAGTGATGGGGTCTTGAGGACTGAAGCTTTCTTT.

The chain couples TRBV4-2 to TRBJ1-4; 7 nucleotides line up with TRBD1. Germline CDR1 LGHNA, CDR2 YNFKEQ. CDR3 size: 14 residues. J lost 6 bases, V lost 5 bases, and 6 bases had no gene match. The chain's CDR3 is CASSKGDSYEKLFF. CDR3 DNA sequence: TGTGCCAGCAGCAAAGGGGACAGTTATGAAAAACTGTTTTTT.

A remark on this clone: A read error may account for a junction end that differs from germline. The V and J genes are TRBV14 and TRBJ1-2; TRBD1 might be the D (6 bases). This CDR3 is built from 12 residues. Per germline, CDR1 SGHDN and CDR2 FVKESK. In DNA form, the CDR3 reads TGTGCCAGCAGCCAAAGCGATATCTACAGGGACTTC. Its protein is CASSQSDIYRDF.

This chain connects TRBV6-1 to TRBJ2-1, with D hard to call. Looked up from germline, CDR1 is MNHNS and CDR2 is SASEGT. V shed 3 bases and J shed 6 bases, with 6 bases lying between them. The CDR3 length is 12 residues. In DNA form, the CDR3 reads TGTGCCAGCAGTGACCTATTCAATGAGCAGTTCTTC. Its translation: CASSDLFNEQFF.

The chain employs TRBV6-5 and TRBJ1-4, with unresolved D. The length of the CDR3 is 15 residues. V was trimmed by 0 bases and J by 0 bases, leaving 5 bases between them. Germline CDR1 is MNHEY and CDR2 is SVGAGI. The CDR3 DNA sequence: TGTGCCAGCAGTTACTCGGGAGCAACTAATGAAAAACTGTTTTTT. Translating gives CASSYSGATNEKLFF.

The V and J genes are TRBV5-1 and TRBJ2-1, with TRBD1 matching 9 bases. With V trimmed by 4 bases and J by 1 base, 6 bases remained unmatched. This CDR3 comprises 16 residues. CDR1 SGHRS and CDR2 YFSETQ come from the germline V gene. DNA for the CDR3: TGCGCCAGCAGCAATACAGGGGGCCAATCCTACAATGAGCAGTTCTTC. It codes for CASSNTGGQSYNEQFF.

The chain is built from TRBV18 and TRBJ2-7, with 10 bases that match TRBD1. The V segment lost 6 bases and the J segment 7 bases; nucleotides outside the gene matches: 9. The CDR3 has 14 amino acids. Per the germline V gene, CDR1 is KGHSH and CDR2 is LQKENI. In nucleotides, the CDR3 is TGTGCCAGCTCCCCAGGGACAGGGGAGGGGGAGCAGTACTTC. As protein: CASSPGTGEGEQYF.

The chain joins TRBV28 to TRBJ1-5; TRBD1 aligns across 9 bases. The V segment lost 6 bases and the J segment 2 bases; nucleotides outside the gene matches: 5. The CDR3 spans 15 residues. Germline V CDR1 and CDR2: MDHEN, SYDVKM. The CDR3 nucleotides are TGTGCCAGCAGCTTGACAGGGGGAGGCAATCAGCCCCAGCATTTT. Residues: CASSLTGGGNQPQHF.

The rearrangement joins TRBV5-1 to TRBJ2-3; 11 positions match TRBD2. In germline, CDR1 is SGHRS, CDR2 YFSETQ. This CDR3 comprises 15 residues. V lost 1 base to trimming and J lost 3 bases; unmatched junction nucleotides: 1. CDR3 nucleotide sequence: TGCGCCAGCAGCTTGACTAGCGGGGGTACAGATACGCAGTATTTT. Its protein product is CASSLTSGGTDTQYF.

This rearrangement joins TRBV6-1 to TRBJ1-1; D ambiguous. The CDR3 spans 13 residues. The ends were cut back, 3 bases at V and 1 base at J, with 6 bases in the middle. Germline V lookup: CDR1 MNHNS, CDR2 SASEGT. The CDR3 is CASSDNRNTEAFF. In DNA form, the CDR3 reads TGTGCCAGCAGTGATAACAGGAACACTGAAGCTTTCTTT.